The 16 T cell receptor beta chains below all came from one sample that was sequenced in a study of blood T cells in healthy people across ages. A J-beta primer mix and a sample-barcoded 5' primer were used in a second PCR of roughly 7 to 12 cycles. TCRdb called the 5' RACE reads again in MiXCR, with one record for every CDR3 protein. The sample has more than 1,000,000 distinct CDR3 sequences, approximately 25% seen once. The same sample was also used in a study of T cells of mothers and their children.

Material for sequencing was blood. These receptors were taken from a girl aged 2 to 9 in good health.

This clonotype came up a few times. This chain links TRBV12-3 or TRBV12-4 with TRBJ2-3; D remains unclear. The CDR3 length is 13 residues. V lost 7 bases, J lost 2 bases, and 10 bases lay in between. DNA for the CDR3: TGTGCCAGCATCGGCTACTACACAGATACGCAGTATTTT. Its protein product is CASIGYYTDTQYF.

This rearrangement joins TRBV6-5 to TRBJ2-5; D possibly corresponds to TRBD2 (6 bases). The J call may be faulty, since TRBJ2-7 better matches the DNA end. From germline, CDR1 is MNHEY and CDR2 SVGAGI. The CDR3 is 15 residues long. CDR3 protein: CASSRGAALTYEQYF. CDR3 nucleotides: TGTGCCAGCAGTCGCGGGGCAGCCCTTACCTACGAGCAGTACTTC.

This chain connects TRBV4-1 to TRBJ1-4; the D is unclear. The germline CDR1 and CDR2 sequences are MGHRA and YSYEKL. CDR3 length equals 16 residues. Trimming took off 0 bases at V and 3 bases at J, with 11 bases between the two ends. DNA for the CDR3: TGCGCCAGCAGCCAAGATTTCGGTACAGCTAATGAAAAACTGTTTTTT. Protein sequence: CASSQDFGTANEKLFF.

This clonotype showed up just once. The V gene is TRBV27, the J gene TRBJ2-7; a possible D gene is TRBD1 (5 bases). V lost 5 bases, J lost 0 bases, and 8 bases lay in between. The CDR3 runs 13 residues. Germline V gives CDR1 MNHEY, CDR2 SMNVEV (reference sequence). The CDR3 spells CASSGAISYEQYF. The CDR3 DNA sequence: TGTGCCAGCAGTGGGGCTATCTCCTACGAGCAGTACTTC.

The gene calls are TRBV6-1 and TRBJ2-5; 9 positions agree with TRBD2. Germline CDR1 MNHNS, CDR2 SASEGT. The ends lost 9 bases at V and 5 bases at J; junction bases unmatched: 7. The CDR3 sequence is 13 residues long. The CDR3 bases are TGTGCCAGTCTAGCGGGGCTCTGGGAGACCCAGTACTTC. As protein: CASLAGLWETQYF.

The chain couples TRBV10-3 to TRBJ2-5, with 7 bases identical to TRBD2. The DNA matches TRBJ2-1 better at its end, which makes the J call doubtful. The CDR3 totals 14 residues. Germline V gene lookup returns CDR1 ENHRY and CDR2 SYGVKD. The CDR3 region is CAISESRQGGEQFF. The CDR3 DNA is TGTGCCATCAGTGAGTCTAGGCAGGGAGGGGAGCAGTTCTTC.

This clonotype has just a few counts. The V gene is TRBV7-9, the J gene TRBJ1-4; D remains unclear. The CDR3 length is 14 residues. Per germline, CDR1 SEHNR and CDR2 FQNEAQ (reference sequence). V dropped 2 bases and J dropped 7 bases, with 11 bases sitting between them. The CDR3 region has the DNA TGTGCCAGCAGCTTAATGGCGGCGGGTGAAAAACTGTTTTTT. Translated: CASSLMAAGEKLFF. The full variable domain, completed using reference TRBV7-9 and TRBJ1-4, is DTGVSQNPRHKITKRGQNVTFRCDPISEHNRLYWYRQTLGQGPEFLTYFQNEAQLEKSRLLSDRFSAERPKGSFSTLEIQRTEQGDSAMYLCASSLMAAGEKLFFGSGTQLSVL.

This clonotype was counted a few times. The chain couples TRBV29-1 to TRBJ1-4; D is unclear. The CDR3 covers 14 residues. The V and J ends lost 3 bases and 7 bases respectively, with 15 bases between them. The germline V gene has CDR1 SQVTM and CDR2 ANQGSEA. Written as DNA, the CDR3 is TGCAGCGTTGAGGTGGTGGAGATGGCTGAAAAACTGTTTTTT. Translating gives CSVEVVEMAEKLFF.

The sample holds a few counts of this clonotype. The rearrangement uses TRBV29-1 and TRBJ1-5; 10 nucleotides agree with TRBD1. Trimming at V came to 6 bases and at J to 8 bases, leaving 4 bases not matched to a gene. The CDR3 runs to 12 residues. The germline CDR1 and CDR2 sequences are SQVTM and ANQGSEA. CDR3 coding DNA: TGCAGCGTGGGACAGGGGAATGAGCCCCAGCATTTT. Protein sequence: CSVGQGNEPQHF.

In DNA, the CDR3 is TGTGCCAGCAGTGAATTAATCTGGACCAATGAGCAGTTCTTC. It encodes CASSELIWTNEQFF. The rearrangement uses TRBV6-1 and TRBJ2-5; D is ambiguous. The J call may be mistaken, given a closer DNA end match to TRBJ2-1. The CDR3 sequence is 14 residues long. CDR1 is MNHNS, CDR2 SASEGT, per germline.

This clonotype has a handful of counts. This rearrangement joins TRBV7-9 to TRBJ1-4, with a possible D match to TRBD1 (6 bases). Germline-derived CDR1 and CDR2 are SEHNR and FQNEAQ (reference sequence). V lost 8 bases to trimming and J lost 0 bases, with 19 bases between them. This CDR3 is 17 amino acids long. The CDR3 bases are TGTGCCAGCGACCGCGGGGCGGGGGCGTCAACTAATGAAAAACTGTTTTTT. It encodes CASDRGAGASTNEKLFF.

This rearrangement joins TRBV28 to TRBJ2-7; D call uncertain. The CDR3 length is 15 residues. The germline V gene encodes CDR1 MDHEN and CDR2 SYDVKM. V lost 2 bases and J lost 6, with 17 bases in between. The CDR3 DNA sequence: TGTGCCAGCAGTTTAGTGATGGGTTCGATGCCCGAGCAGTACTTC. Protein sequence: CASSLVMGSMPEQYF.

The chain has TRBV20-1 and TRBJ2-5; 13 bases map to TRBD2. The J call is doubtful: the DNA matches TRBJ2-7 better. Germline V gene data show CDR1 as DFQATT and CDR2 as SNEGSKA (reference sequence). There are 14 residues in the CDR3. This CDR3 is CSSRTSGRIYEQYF. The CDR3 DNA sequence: TGCAGTTCTCGGACTAGCGGGAGAATCTACGAGCAGTACTTC.

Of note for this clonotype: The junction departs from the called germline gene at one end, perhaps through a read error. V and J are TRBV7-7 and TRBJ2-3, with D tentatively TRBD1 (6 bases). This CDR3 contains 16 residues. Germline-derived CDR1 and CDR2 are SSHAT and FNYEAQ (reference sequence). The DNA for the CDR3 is TGTGCTAGCAGCTTAATGGGGGCTGGTGGCACAGATACGCAGTATTTT. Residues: CASSLMGAGGTDTQYF.

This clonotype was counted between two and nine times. The CDR3 reads CATGQGGYEQYF. DNA of the CDR3: TGTGCCACCGGACAGGGAGGGTACGAGCAGTACTTC. This chain links TRBV24-1 with TRBJ2-5, with D possibly TRBD1 on 8 matching bases. The J call may not be correct, given that the DNA end is closer to TRBJ2-7. CDR3 size: 12 residues. Per the germline V gene, CDR1 is KGHDR and CDR2 is SFDVKD.

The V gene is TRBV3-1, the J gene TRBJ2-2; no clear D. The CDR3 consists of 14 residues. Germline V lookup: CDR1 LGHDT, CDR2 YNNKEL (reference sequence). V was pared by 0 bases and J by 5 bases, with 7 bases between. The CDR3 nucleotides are TGTGCCAGCAGCCAAGAAAGAGAAACCGGGGAGCTGTTTTTT. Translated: CASSQERETGELFF.